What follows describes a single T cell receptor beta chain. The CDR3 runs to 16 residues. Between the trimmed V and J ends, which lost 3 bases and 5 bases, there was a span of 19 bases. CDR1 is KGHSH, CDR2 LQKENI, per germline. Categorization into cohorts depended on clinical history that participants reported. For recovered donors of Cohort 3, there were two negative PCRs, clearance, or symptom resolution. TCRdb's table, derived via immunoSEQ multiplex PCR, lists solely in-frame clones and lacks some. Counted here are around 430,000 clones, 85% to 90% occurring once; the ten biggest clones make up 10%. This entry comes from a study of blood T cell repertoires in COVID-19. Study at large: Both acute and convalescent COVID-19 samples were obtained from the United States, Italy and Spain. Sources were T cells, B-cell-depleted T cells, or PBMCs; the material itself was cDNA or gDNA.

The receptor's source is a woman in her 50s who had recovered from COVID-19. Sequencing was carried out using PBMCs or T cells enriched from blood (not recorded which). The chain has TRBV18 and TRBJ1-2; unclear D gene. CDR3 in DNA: TGTGCCAGCTCACCGGGAGCAGGTCCCTTCGGGTATGGCTACACCTTC. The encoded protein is CASSPGAGPFGYGYTF.